This record looks at one TCR beta chain sequence and its context. Its antigen is as yet unknown. This record comes from a study of T cells after posttransplantation cyclophosphamide. Study-level results: Later blood repertoires were often dominated by clones from the donor CD8+ memory compartment.

CDR3 size: 14 residues. Per the germline V gene, CDR1 is SGHTA and CDR2 is FQGNSA. V was pared by 3 bases and J by 0 bases, with 9 bases between. The naive gate required viable CD3+CD4+ or CD3+CD8+ cells with CCR7+CD45RA+CD45RO-CD95-CD27+CD28+ phenotype. The assay was immunoSEQ multiplex PCR, and TCRdb's table has in-frame clones only and misses some. The profile covers 20,000 to 25,000 clones, with less than 98% appearing a single time and about 0.15% taken by the ten largest. The chain has TRBV7-2 and TRBJ2-7, with no clear D. The clonotype originates from a man aged 50 or older in good health, CMV-negative, and a related stem cell transplant donor. The specimen sequenced was naive CD4+ T cells sorted from PBMCs. Written as DNA, the CDR3 is TGTGCCAGCAGCTTGGTCACAAACTCCTACGAGCAGTACTTC. Amino acid sequence: CASSLVTNSYEQYF. Filled out from reference TRBV7-2 and TRBJ2-7, the complete variable domain reads GAGVSQSPSNKVTEKGKDVELRCDPISGHTALYWYRQSLGQGLEFLIYFQGNSAPDKSGLPSDRFSAERTGGSVSTLTIQRTQQEDSAVYLCASSLVTNSYEQYFGPGTRLTVT.